This T cell receptor beta chain was sequenced during a study of graft-versus-host responses after intestinal transplantation. Trimming shortened V by 4 bases and J by 4 bases, and 16 bases separated the two germline ends. In germline, CDR1 is MGHDK, CDR2 SYGVNS. The CDR3 consists of 15 residues. Sequenced by immunoSEQ multiplex PCR; TCRdb stores in-frame clones only, minus some. The sample consists of 55,000 to 75,000 clones, over 75% of them appearing once. A word on this clone: No antigen is known for it.

J is TRBJ1-2 and V is TRBV25-1; D not certain. The sequence came from a human donor who was the organ donor for an intestinal transplant. The source was unstimulated CD4+ T cells sorted from spleen or lymph node cells, collected before transplant. This CDR3 is CASSGVELEGYGYTF. The CDR3 coding sequence is TGTGCCAGCAGTGGAGTTGAGCTAGAGGGCTATGGCTACACCTTC.